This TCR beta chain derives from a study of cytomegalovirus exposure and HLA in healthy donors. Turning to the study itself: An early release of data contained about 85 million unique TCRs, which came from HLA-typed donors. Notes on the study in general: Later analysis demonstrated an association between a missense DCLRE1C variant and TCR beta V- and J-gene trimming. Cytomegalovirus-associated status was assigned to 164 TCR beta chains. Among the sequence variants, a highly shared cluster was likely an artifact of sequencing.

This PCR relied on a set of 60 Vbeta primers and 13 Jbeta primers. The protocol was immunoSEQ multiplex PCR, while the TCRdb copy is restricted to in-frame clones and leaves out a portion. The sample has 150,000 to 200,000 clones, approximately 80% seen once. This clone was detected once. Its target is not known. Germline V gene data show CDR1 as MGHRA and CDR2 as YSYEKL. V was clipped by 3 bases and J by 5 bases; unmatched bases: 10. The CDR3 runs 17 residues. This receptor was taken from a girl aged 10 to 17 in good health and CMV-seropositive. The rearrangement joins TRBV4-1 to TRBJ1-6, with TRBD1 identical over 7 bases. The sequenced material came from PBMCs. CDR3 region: CASSHDPYGTDNSPLHF. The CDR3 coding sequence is TGCGCCAGCAGCCACGACCCTTATGGGACAGATAATTCACCCCTCCACTTT.